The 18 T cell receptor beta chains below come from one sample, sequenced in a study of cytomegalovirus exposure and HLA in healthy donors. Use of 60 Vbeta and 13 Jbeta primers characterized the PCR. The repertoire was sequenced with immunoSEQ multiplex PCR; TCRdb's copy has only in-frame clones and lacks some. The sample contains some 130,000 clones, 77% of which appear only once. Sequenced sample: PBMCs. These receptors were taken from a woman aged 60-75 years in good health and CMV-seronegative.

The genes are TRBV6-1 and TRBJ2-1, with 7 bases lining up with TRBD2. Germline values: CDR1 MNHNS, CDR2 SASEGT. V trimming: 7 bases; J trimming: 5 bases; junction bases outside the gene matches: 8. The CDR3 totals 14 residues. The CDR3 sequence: CASKVPSGNNEQFF. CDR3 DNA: TGTGCCAGCAAGGTGCCTAGCGGAAACAATGAGCAGTTCTTC.

The CDR3 DNA reads as TGTGCCAGCTCACCTTTAGGCTTTGGGGGGAAGAACACTGAAGCTTTCTTT. Translating gives CASSPLGFGGKNTEAFF. The V call is TRBV18, the J call TRBJ1-1, with D possibly being TRBD1 (5 bases). CDR3 size: 17 residues. Trimming stripped 3 bases from V and 1 base from J, with 18 bases between. CDR1 and CDR2 from the germline V gene are KGHSH and LQKENI.

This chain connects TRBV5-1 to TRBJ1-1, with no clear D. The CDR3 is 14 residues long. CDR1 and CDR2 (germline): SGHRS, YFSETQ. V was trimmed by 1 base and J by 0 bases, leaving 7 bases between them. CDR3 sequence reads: CASSLTDMNTEAFF. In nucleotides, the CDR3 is TGCGCCAGCAGCTTGACAGATATGAACACTGAAGCTTTCTTT.

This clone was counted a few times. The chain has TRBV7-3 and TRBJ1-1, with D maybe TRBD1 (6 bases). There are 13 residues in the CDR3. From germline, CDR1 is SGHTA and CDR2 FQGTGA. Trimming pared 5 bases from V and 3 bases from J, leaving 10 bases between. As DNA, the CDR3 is TGTGCCAGCAGCGAACAGGGATACACTGAAGCTTTCTTT. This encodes CASSEQGYTEAFF. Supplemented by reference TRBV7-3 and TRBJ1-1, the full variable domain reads GAGVSQTPSNKVTEKGKYVELRCDPISGHTALYWYRQSLGQGPEFLIYFQGTGAADDSGLPNDRFFAVRPEGSVSTLKIQRTERGDSAVYLCASSEQGYTEAFFGQGTRLTVV.

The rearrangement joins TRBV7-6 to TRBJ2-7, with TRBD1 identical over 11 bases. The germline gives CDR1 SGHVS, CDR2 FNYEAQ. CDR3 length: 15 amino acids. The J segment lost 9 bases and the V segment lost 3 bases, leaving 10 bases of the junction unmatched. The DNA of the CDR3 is TGTGCCAGCAGCTTGGGGGACAGGGGGGTGCTCGGGCAGTACTTC. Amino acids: CASSLGDRGVLGQYF.

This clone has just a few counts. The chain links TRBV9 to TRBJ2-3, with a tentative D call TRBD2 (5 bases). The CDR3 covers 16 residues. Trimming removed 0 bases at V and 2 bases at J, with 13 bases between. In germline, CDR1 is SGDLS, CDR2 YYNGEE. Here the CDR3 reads CASSVVGAAHTDTQYF. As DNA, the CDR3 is TGTGCCAGCAGCGTAGTAGGAGCGGCCCACACAGATACGCAGTATTTT. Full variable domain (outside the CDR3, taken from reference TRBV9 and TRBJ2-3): DSGVTQTPKHLITATGQRVTLRCSPRSGDLSVYWYQQSLDQGLQFLIQYYNGEERAKGNILERFSAQQFPDLHSELNLSSLELGDSALYFCASSVVGAAHTDTQYFGPGTRLTVL.

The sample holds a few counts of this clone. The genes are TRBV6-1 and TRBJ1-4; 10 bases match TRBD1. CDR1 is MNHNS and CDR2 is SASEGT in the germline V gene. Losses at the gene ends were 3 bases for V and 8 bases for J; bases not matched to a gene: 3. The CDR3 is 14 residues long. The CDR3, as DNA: TGTGCCAGCAGTGAGGACAGGGGGTACGAAAAACTGTTTTTT. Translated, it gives CASSEDRGYEKLFF.

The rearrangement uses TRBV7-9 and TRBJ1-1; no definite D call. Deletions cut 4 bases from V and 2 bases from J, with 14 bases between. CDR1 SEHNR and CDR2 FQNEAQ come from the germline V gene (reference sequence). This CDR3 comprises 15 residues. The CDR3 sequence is CASSSYWHYNTEAFF. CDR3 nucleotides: TGTGCCAGCAGCTCGTATTGGCATTACAACACTGAAGCTTTCTTT.

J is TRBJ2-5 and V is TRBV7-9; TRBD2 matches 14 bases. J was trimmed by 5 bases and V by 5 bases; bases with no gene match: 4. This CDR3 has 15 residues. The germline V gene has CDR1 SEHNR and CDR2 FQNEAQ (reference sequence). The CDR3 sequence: CASSVGTSGGETQYF. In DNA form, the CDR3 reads TGTGCCAGCAGCGTAGGGACTAGCGGGGGTGAGACCCAGTACTTC.

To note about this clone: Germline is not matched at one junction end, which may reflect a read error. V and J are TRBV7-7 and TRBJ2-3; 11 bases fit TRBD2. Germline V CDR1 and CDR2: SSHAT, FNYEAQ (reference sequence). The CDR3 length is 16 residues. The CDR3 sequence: CASSKLAGANGGTQYF. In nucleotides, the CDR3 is TGTGCTAGCAGCAAACTAGCGGGGGCCAACGGGGGTACGCAGTATTTT.

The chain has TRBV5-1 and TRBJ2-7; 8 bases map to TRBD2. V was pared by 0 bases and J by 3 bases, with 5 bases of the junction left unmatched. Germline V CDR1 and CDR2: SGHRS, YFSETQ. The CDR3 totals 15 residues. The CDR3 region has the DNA TGCGCCAGCAGCTTGGCCAGCGGGAGTTTCTACGAGCAGTACTTC. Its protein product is CASSLASGSFYEQYF.

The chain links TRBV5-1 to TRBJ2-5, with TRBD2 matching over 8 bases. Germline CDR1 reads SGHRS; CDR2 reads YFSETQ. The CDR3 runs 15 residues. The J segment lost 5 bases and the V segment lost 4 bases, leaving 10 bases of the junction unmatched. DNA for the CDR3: TGCGCCAGCAGCCGGGGGGGAGCGGGGCCGGAGACCCAGTACTTC. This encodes CASSRGGAGPETQYF. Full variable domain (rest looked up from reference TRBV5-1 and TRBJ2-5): KAGVTQTPRYLIKTRGQQVTLSCSPISGHRSVSWYQQTPGQGLQFLFEYFSETQRNKGNFPGRFSGRQFSNSRSEMNVSTLELGDSALYLCASSRGGAGPETQYFGPGTRLLVL.

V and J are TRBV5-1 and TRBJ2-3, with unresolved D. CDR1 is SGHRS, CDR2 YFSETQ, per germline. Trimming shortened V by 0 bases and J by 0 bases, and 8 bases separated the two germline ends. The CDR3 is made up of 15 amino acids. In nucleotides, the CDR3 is TGCGCCAGCAGCTTGGGTACAGCTAGCACAGATACGCAGTATTTT. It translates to CASSLGTASTDTQYF.

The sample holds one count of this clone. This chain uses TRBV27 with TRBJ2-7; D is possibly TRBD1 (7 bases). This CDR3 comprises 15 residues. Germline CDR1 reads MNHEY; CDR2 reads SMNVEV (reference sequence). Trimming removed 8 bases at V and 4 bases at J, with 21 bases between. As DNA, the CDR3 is TGTGCCAGCCCTGGCAGGGGGGCGGAAATATACGAGCAGTACTTC. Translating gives CASPGRGAEIYEQYF.

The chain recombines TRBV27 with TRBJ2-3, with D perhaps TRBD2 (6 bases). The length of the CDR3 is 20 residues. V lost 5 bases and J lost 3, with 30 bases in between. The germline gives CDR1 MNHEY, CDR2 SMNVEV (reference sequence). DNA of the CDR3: TGTGCCAGCAGTCCCGGATTAGGTTCTGGGGCGGAGGGTGGGACAGATACGCAGTATTTT. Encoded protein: CASSPGLGSGAEGGTDTQYF.

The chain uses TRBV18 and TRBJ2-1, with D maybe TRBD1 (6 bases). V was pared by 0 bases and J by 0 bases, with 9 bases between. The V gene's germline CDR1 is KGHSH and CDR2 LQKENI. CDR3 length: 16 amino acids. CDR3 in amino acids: CASSPPRQASYNEQFF. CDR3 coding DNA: TGTGCCAGCTCACCACCCAGACAGGCCTCCTACAATGAGCAGTTCTTC.

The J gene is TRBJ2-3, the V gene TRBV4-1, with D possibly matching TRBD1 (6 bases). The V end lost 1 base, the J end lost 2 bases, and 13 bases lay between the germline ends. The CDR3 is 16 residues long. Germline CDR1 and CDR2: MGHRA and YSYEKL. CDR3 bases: TGCGCCAGCAGCCAAGCCCCAGGGGACCCCACAGATACGCAGTATTTT. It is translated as CASSQAPGDPTDTQYF.

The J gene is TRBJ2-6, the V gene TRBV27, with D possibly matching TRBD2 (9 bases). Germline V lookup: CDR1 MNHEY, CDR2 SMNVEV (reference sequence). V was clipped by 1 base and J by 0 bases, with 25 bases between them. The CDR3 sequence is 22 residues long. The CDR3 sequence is CASSLFQGATAGGLSGANVLTF. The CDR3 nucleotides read TGTGCCAGCAGTTTATTCCAGGGGGCGACAGCGGGAGGTCTCTCTGGGGCCAACGTCCTGACTTTC.